This record covers a single T cell receptor beta chain. The antigen is not known. This CDR3 has 16 amino acids. Produced via immunoSEQ multiplex PCR; TCRdb's table is partial and in-frame only. The sample comprises around 420,000 clones, around nine tenths of which are singletons, and 3.5% to 4% rests with the top ten. This entry belongs to a study of Ad26.COV2.S vaccination and SARS-CoV-2 variants. Overall study context: Ad26.COV2.S shots went into the muscle once or twice, 56 days apart.

Findings and limits, study-wide: Breadth measured for non-spike TCRs was similar across vaccine and placebo recipients. Participants in the vaccine arm had higher spike-specific TCR breadth; placebo recipients had lower.

Treatment denoted: 15 to 20 received Ad26.COV2.S at low or high dose, single or two shots; 5 received placebo; per-sample allocation not given. All samples were drawn on day 63, counting from the first vaccine or placebo injection. The sequencing here drew on peripheral blood, taken in a trial of Ad26.COV2.S vaccine versus placebo. This chain uses TRBV21-1 with TRBJ1-4. TRBV21-1 is given as a pseudogene. The receptor's source is a person aged 18-60 years who received the Ad26.COV2.S COVID-19 vaccine or a placebo. The CDR3 here is CASSKARGCTNEKLFF. CDR3 bases: TGTGCCAGCAGCAAAGCGCGGGGGTGCACTAATGAAAAACTGTTTTTT.